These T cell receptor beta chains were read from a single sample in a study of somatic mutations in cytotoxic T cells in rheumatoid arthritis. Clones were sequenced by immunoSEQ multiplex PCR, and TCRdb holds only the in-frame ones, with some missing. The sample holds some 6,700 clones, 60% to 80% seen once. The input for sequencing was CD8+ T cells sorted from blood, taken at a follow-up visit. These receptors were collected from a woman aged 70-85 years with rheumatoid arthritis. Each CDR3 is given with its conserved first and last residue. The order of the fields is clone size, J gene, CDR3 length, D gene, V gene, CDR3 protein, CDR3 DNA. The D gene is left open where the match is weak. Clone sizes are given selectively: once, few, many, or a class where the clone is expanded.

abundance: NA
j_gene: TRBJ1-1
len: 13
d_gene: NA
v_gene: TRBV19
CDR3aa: CASSKQGPEEAFF
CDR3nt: TGTGCCAGTAGTAAACAGGGTCCGGAGGAAGCTTTCTTT

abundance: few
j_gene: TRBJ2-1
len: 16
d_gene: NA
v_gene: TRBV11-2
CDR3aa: CASSPLRGLTYNEQFF
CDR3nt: TGTGCCAGCAGCCCCCTACGGGGGCTTACCTACAATGAGCAGTTCTTC

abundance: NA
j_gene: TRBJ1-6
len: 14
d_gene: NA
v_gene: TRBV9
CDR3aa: CASSVGGDNSPLHF
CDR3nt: TGTGCCAGCAGCGTCGGAGGGGATAATTCACCCCTCCACTTT

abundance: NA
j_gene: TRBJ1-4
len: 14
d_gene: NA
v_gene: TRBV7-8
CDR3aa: CASSFGPQSVWVFF
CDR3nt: TGTGCCAGCAGCTTTGGGCCCCAGTCGGTATGGGTGTTTTTT

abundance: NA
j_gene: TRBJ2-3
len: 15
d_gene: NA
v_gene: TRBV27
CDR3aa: CASSLIGRGTDTQYF
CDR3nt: TGTGCCAGCAGTTTGATCGGGAGAGGCACAGATACGCAGTATTTT

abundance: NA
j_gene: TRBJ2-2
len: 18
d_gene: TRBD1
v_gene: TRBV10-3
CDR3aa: CAISETMVTGGTTGELFF
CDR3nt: TGTGCCATCAGTGAGACGATGGTCACAGGGGGCACCACCGGGGAGCTGTTTTTT

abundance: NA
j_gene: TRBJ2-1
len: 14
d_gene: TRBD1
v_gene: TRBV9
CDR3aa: CASSFGTATLEQFF
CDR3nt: TGTGCCAGCAGCTTCGGGACAGCCACGTTGGAGCAGTTCTTC

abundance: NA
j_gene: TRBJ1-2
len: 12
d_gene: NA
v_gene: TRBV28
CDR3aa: CASDSGLRGYTF
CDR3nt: TGTGCCAGCGATTCAGGGCTTCGAGGCTACACCTTC

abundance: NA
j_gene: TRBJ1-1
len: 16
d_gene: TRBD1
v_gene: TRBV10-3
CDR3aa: CAISDERGPLNTEAFF
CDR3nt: TGTGCCATCAGTGACGAGAGGGGGCCTCTGAACACTGAAGCTTTCTTT

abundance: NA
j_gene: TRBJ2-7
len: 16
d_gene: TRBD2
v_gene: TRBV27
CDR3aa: CASSLVSGSVSYEQYF
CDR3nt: TGTGCCAGCAGTTTAGTTAGCGGGAGTGTCTCCTACGAGCAGTACTTC

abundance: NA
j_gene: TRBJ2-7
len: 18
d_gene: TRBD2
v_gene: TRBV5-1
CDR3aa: CASSFSFLLAGSVHEQYF
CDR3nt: TGCGCCAGCAGCTTTTCCTTTTTGTTAGCGGGATCGGTGCACGAGCAGTACTTC

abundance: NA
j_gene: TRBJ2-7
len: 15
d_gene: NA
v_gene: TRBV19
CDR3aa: CASSPFWGSSYEQYF
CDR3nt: TGTGCCAGTAGTCCCTTCTGGGGGAGCTCCTACGAGCAGTACTTC

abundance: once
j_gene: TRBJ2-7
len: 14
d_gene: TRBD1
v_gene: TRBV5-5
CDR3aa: CASSLAGQGGEQYF
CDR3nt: TGTGCCAGCAGCTTGGCGGGACAGGGAGGGGAGCAGTACTTC

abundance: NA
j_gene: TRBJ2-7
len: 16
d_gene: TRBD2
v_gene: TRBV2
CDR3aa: CASSVTSGGFSYEQYF
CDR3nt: TGTGCCAGCAGTGTAACTAGCGGGGGTTTCTCCTACGAGCAGTACTTC

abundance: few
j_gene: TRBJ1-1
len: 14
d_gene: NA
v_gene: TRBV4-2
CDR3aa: CASSQTVRALEAFF
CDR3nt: TGTGCCAGCAGCCAAACGGTCAGGGCTCTTGAAGCTTTCTTT

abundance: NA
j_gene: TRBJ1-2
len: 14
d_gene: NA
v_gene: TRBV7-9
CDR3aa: CASSLGGSNYGYTF
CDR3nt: TGTGCCAGCAGCTTAGGGGGAAGCAACTATGGCTACACCTTC

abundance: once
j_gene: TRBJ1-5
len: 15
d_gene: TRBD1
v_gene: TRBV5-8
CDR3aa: CASSLPGQGYQPQHF
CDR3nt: TGTGCCAGCAGCTTGCCGGGACAGGGTTATCAGCCCCAGCATTTT

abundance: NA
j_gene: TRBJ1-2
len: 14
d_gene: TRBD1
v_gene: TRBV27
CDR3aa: CASSGQGVGYGYTF
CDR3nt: TGTGCCAGCAGCGGACAGGGTGTAGGCTATGGCTACACCTTC

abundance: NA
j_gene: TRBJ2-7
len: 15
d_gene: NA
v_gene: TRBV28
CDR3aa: CASTQKRVSVYEQYF
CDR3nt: TGTGCCAGCACCCAAAAGAGGGTTTCCGTATACGAGCAGTACTTC

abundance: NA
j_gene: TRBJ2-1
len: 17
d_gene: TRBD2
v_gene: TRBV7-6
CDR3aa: CASSFGIAGHSYNEQFF
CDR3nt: TGTGCCAGCAGCTTCGGGATAGCGGGTCACTCCTACAATGAGCAGTTCTTC

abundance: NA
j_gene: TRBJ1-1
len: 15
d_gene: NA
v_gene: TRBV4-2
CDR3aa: CASSQEEREGDEAFF
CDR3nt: TGTGCCAGCAGCCAAGAGGAGAGAGAGGGCGATGAAGCTTTCTTT

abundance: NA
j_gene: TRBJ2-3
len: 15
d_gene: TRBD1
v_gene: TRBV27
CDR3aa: CASSATGARTDTQYF
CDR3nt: TGTGCCAGCAGTGCCACAGGGGCCCGCACAGATACGCAGTATTTT

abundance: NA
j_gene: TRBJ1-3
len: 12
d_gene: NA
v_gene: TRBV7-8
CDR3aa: CASSSPGGTIYF
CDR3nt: TGTGCCAGCAGCTCACCCGGGGGTACCATATATTTT

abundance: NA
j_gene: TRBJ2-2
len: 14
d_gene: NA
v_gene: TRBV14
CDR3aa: CASSQRGGTGELFF
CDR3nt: TGTGCCAGCAGCCAAAGAGGAGGGACCGGGGAGCTGTTTTTT

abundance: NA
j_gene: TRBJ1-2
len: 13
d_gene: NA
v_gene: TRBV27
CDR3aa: CASRVGVGYGYTF
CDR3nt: TGTGCCAGCAGGGTGGGGGTGGGCTATGGCTACACCTTC

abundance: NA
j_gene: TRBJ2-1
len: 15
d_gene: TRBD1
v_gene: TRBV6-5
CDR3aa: CASSIDRGGYNEQFF
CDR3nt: TGTGCCAGCAGTATAGACAGGGGAGGCTACAATGAGCAGTTCTTC

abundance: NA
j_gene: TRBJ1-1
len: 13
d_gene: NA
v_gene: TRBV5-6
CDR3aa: CASSLGWNTEAFF
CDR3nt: TGTGCCAGCAGCTTGGGGTGGAACACTGAAGCTTTCTTT

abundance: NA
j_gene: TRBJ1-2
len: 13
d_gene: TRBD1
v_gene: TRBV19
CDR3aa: CASTPTGNYGYTF
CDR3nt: TGTGCCAGTACCCCGACAGGGAACTATGGCTACACCTTC

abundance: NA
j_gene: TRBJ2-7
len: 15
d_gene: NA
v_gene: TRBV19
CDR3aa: CASSEGDGSSYEQYF
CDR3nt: TGTGCCAGTAGCGAAGGGGACGGAAGCTCCTACGAGCAGTACTTC

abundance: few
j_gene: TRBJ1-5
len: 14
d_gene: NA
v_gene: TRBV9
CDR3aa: CASSAGQPNQPQHF
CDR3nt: TGTGCCAGCAGCGCCGGACAGCCCAATCAGCCCCAGCATTTT

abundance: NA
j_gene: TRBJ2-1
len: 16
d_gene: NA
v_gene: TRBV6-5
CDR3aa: CASSYARSGLYNEQFF
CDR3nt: TGTGCCAGCAGTTACGCCCGAAGCGGGCTTTACAATGAGCAGTTCTTC

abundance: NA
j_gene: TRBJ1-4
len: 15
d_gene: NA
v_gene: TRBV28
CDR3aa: CASSPTQRYNEKLFF
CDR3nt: TGTGCCAGCAGTCCAACACAGAGGTATAATGAAAAACTGTTTTTT

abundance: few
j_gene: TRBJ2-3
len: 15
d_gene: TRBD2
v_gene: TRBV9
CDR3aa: CASSVSGGSTDTQYF
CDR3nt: TGTGCCAGCAGCGTTAGCGGGGGTAGCACAGATACGCAGTATTTT

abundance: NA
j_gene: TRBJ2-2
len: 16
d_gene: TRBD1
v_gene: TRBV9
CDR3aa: CASSVVGQGRAGELFF
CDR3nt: TGTGCCAGCAGCGTAGTAGGACAGGGAAGAGCCGGGGAGCTGTTTTTT

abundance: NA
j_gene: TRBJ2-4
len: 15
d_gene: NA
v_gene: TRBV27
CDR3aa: CASSLSGSGHWIQYF
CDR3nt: TGTGCCAGCAGTTTAAGTGGGTCAGGCCACTGGATTCAGTACTTC

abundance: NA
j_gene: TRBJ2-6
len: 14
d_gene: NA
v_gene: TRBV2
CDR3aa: CASSEGLGANVLTF
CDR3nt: TGTGCCAGCAGTGAAGGGTTAGGGGCCAACGTCCTGACTTTC

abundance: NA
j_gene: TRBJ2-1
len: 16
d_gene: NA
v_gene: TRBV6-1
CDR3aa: CASSGRTPDEFNEQFF
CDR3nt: TGTGCCAGCAGTGGAAGGACTCCCGACGAGTTCAATGAGCAGTTCTTC

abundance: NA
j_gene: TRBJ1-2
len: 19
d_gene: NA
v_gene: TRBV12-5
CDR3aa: CASGLDLSPLEDRNYGYTF
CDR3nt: TGTGCTAGTGGTTTGGACTTGTCGCCCCTCGAAGACAGAAACTATGGCTACACCTTC

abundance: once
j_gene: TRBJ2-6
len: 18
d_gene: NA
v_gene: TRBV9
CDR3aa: CASSVDKKVGSGANVLTF
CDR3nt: TGTGCCAGCAGCGTAGACAAGAAAGTAGGCTCTGGGGCCAACGTCCTGACTTTC

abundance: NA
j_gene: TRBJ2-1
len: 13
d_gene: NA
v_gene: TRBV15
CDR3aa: CATSRVVWDEQFF
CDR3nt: TGTGCCACCAGCAGAGTTGTCTGGGATGAGCAGTTCTTC

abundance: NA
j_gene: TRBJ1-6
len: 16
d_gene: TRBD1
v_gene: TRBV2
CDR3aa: CASSPMTGGYNSPLHF
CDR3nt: TGTGCCAGCAGCCCCATGACAGGGGGCTATAATTCACCCCTCCACTTT

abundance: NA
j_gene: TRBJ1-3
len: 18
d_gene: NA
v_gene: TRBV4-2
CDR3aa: CASSEDQVIQGIRDTIYF
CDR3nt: TGTGCCAGCAGCGAAGACCAAGTAATCCAGGGGATCAGGGACACCATATATTTT

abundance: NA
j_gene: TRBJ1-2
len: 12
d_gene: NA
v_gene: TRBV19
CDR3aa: CASTSREDGYTF
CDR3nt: TGTGCCAGTACCAGCAGGGAAGATGGCTACACCTTC

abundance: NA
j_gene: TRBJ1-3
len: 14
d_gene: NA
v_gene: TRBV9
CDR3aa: CASSVSGSGNTIYF
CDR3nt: TGTGCCAGCAGCGTCTCAGGGTCTGGAAACACCATATATTTT

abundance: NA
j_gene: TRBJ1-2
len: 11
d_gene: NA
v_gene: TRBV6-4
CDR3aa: CASSGVDGYTF
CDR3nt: TGTGCCAGCAGTGGGGTGGATGGCTACACCTTC

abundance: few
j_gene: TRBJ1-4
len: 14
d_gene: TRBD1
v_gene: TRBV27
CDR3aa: CASSFYGTGEKLFF
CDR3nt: TGTGCCAGCAGTTTTTACGGGACAGGGGAAAAACTGTTTTTT

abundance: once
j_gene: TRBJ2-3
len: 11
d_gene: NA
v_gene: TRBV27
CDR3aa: CASSFSYTQYF
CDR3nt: TGTGCCAGCAGTTTTTCGTATACGCAGTATTTT

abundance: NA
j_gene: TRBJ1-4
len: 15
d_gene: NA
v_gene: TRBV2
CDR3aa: CASLQATDLTEKLFF
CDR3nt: TGTGCCAGCTTACAGGCGACGGACCTGACTGAAAAACTGTTTTTT

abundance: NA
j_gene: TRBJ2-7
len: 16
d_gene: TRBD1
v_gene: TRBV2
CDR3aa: CASSEARGQGAWEQYF
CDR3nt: TGTGCCAGCAGTGAAGCTCGGGGACAGGGGGCATGGGAGCAGTACTTC

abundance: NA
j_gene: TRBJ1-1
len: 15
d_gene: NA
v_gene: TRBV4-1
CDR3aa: CASSQDWGQVTEAFF
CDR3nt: TGCGCCAGCAGCCAAGATTGGGGGCAGGTCACTGAAGCTTTCTTT

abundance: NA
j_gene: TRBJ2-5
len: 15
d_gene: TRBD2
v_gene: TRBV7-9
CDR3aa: CASSLSPSGIKTQYF
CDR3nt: TGTGCCAGCAGCTTATCTCCTAGCGGGATAAAGACCCAGTACTTC

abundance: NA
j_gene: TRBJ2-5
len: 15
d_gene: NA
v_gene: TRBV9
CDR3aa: CASSEEGRLVETQYF
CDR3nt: TGTGCCAGCAGCGAGGAGGGGCGACTGGTAGAGACCCAGTACTTC

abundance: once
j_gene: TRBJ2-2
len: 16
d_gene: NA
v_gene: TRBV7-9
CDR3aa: CASSSPTALGAGELFF
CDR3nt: TGTGCCAGCAGCTCCCCGACAGCCCTTGGGGCCGGGGAGCTGTTTTTT

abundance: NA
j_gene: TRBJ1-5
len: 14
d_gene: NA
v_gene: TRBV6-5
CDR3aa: CASSYSSENQPQHF
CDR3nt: TGTGCCAGCAGTTACTCATCAGAAAATCAGCCCCAGCATTTT